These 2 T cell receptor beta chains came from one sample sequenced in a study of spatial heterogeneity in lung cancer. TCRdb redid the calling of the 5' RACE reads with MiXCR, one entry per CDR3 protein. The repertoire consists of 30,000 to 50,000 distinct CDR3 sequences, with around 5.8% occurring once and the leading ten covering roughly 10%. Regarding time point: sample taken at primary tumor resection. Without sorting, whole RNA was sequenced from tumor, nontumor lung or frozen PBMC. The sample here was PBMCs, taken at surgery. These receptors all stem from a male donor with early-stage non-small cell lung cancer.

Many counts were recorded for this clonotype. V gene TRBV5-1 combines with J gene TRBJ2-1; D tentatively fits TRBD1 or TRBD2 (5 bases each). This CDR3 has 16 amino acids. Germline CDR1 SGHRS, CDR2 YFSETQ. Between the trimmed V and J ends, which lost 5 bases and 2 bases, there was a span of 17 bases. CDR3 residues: CASRDDSGAPYNEQFF. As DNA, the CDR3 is TGCGCCAGCAGAGACGATTCCGGGGCCCCCTACAATGAGCAGTTCTTC.

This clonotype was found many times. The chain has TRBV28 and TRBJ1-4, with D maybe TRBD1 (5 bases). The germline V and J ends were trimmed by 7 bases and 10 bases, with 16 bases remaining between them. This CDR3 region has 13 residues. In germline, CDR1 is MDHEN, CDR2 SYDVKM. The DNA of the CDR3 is TGTGCCAGCAAAACTCAGGGACTTGGAAAACTGTTTTTT. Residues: CASKTQGLGKLFF.